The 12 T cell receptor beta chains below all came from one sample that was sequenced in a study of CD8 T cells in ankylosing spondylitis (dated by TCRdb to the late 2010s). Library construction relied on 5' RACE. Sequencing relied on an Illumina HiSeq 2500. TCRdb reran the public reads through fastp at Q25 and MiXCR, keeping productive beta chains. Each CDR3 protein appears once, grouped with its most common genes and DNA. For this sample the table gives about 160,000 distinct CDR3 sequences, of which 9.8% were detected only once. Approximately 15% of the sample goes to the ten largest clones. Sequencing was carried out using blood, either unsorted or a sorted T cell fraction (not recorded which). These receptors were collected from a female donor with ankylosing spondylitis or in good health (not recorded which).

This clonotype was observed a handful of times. For the CDR3, the DNA is TGCGCCAGCAGCCAAGGGACAGGGGGCTATGAGACCCAGTACTTC. As protein: CASSQGTGGYETQYF. The rearrangement uses TRBV4-3 and TRBJ2-5, with 11 bases lining up with TRBD1. V shed 1 base and J 5 bases; nucleotides not matched to a gene: 3. This CDR3 has 15 residues. The V gene's germline CDR1 is LGHNA and CDR2 YSLEER.

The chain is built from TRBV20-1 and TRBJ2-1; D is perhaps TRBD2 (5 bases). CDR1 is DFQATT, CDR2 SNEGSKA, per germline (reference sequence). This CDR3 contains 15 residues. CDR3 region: CFAMTTGLKRNEQFF. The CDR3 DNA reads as TGCTTTGCTATGACTACGGGCTTAAAGAGGAATGAGCAGTTCTTC.

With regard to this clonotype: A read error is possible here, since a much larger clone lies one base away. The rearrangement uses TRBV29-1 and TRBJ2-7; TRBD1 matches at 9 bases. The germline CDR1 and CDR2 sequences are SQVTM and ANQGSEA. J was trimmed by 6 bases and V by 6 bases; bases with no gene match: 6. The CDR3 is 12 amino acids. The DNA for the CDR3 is TGCAGCGTCTCGGGACAGGGAGGCGAGCAGTACTTC. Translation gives CSVSGQGGEQYF.

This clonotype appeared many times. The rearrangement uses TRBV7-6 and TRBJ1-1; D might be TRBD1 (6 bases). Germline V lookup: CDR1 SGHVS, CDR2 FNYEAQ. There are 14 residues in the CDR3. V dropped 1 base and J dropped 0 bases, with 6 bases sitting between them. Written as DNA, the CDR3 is TGTGCCAGCAGCTTAGGGGGGCTGAACACTGAAGCTTTCTTT. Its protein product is CASSLGGLNTEAFF.

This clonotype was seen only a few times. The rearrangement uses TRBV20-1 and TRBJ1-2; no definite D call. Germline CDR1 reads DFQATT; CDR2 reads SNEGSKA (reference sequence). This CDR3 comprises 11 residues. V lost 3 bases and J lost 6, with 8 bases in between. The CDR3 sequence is CSARGLDGYTF. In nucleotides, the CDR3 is TGCAGTGCTAGGGGGTTGGATGGCTACACCTTC.

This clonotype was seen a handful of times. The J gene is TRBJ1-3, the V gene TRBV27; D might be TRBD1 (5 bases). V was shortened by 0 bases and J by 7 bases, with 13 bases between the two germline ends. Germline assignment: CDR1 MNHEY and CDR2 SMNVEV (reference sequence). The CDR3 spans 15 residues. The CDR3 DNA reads TGTGCCAGCAGTTTATCGGGGGAGCGAAGGAACACCATATATTTT. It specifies CASSLSGERRNTIYF.

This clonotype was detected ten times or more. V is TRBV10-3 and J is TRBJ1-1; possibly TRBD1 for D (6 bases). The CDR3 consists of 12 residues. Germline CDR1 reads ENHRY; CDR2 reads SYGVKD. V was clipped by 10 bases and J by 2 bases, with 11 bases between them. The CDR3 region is CASRGTNTEAFF. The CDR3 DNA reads TGTGCCAGCAGGGGCACTAACACTGAAGCTTTCTTT.

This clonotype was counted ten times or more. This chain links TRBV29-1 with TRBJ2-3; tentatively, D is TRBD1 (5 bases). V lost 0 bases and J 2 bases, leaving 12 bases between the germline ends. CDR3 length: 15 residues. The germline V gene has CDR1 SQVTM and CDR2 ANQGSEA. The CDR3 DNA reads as TGCAGCGTTGAAGATGACAGAAAGGTCACAGATACGCAGTATTTT. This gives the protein CSVEDDRKVTDTQYF.

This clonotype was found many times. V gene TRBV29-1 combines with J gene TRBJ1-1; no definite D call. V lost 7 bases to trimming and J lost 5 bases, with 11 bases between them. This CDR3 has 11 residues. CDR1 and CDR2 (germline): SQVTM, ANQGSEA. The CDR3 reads CSAETWTEAFF. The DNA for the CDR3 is TGCAGCGCCGAGACTTGGACTGAAGCTTTCTTT. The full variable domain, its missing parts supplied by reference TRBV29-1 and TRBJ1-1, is SAVISQKPSRDICQRGTSLTIQCQVDSQVTMMFWYRQQPGQSLTLIATANQGSEATYESGFVIDKFPISRPNLTFSTLTVSNMSPEDSSIYLCSAETWTEAFFGQGTRLTVV.

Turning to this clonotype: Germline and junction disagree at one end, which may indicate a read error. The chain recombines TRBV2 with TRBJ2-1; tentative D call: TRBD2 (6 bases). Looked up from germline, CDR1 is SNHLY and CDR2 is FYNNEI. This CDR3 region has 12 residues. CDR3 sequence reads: CASSDTSNEEFF. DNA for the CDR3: TGTGCCAGCAGTGATACTAGCAATGAGGAGTTCTTC.

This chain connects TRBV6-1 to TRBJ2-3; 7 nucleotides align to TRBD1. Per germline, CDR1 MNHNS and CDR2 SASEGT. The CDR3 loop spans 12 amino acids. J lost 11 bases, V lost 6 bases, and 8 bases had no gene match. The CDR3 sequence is CASRQGVEEQYF. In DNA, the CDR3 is TGTGCCAGCAGGCAGGGGGTTGAGGAGCAGTATTTT.

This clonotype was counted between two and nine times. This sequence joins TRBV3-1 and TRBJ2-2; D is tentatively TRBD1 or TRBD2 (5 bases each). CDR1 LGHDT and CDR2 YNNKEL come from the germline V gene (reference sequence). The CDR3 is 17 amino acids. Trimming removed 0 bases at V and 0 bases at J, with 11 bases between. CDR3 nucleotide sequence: TGTGCCAGCAGCCAAGATAATGGGGGAACGAACACCGGGGAGCTGTTTTTT. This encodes CASSQDNGGTNTGELFF.